This TCR beta chain originates from a study of control samples from healthy donors and cancer patients. TCRdb's copy holds only in-frame clones and misses some; the assay was immunoSEQ multiplex PCR. The sample yields roughly 80,000 clones, 85% to 95% seen once. Germline CDR1 is KGHSH and CDR2 is LQKENI. There are 13 residues in the CDR3. Trimming took off 1 base at V and 2 bases at J, with 5 bases between the two ends. Sequenced input: blood. The V gene is TRBV18, the J gene TRBJ1-2, with no clear D. The sequence came from a woman aged 60 to 75 in good health. The CDR3 here is CASSPLENYGYTF. The CDR3 DNA follows: TGTGCCAGCTCACCACTGGAGAACTATGGCTACACCTTC. Together with reference TRBV18 and TRBJ1-2, the CDR3 gives the full variable domain: NAGVMQNPRHLVRRRGQEARLRCSPMKGHSHVYWYRQLPEEGLKFMVYLQKENIIDESGMPKERFSAEFPKEGPSILRIQQVVRGDSAAYFCASSPLENYGYTFGSGTRLTVV.